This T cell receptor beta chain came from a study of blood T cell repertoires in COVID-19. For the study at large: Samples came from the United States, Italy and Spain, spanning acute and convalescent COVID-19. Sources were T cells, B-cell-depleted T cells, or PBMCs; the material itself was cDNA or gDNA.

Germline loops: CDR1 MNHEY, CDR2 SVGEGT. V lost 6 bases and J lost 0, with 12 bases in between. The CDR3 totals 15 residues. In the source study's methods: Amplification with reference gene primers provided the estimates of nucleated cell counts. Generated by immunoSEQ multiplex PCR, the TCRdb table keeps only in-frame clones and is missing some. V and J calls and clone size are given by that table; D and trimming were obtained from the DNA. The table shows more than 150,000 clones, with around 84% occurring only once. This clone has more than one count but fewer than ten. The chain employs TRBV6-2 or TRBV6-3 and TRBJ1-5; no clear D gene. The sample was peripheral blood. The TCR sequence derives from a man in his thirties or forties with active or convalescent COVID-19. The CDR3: CASSPQVNSNQPQHF. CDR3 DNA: TGTGCCAGCAGCCCTCAGGTGAATAGCAATCAGCCCCAGCATTTT.